The rows below give T cell receptor beta chains drawn from one sample of a study of radiotherapy plus CTLA-4 blockade in lung cancer. This table comes from immunoSEQ multiplex PCR, and its TCRdb copy is limited to in-frame clones, with some not included. The sample includes 75,000 to 95,000 clones, roughly 78% of them seen just once. The sequencing used peripheral blood, collected from a patient treated with radiotherapy plus ipilimumab. The receptors stem from a human donor with non-small cell lung cancer that progressed on radiotherapy plus ipilimumab. Both conserved end residues are part of each CDR3. D genes are given only for firm matches. Only some rows state a clone size, as once, few, many or a class for expanded clones.

D gene,clone size,J gene,V gene,CDR3 protein,CDR3 DNA
NA,once,TRBJ2-7,TRBV19,CASSMKFGTSAYEQYF,TGTGCCAGTAGTATGAAATTCGGGACTTCAGCCTACGAGCAGTACTTC
NA,medium-sized,TRBJ1-4,TRBV4-2,CASSQDPQGRGKLFF,TGTGCCAGCAGCCAAGATCCACAGGGACGGGGAAAACTGTTTTTT
NA,NA,TRBJ2-1,TRBV9,CASSTSGTRPNEQFF,TGTGCCAGCAGCACCAGCGGCACCCGCCCCAATGAGCAGTTCTTC
NA,NA,TRBJ1-1,TRBV7-3,CASSLGVRTEAFF,TGTGCCAGCAGCTTAGGTGTCCGGACTGAAGCTTTCTTT
TRBD1,NA,TRBJ1-1,TRBV11-2,CASSFLRGQGVGLDEAFF,TGTGCCAGCAGCTTTTTAAGGGGACAGGGGGTAGGGTTGGATGAAGCTTTCTTT
NA,once,TRBJ2-5,TRBV5-1,CASSLYSPKEETQYF,TGCGCCAGCAGCTTGTACAGCCCCAAGGAAGAGACCCAGTACTTC
TRBD1,NA,TRBJ2-5,TRBV2,CASSSRTGVAETQYF,TGTGCCAGCAGTTCCAGGACAGGGGTCGCAGAGACCCAGTACTTC
NA,NA,TRBJ2-7,TRBV11-2,CASSLGAGGYEQYF,TGTGCCAGCAGCCTAGGGGCGGGTGGATACGAGCAGTACTTC
TRBD2,few,TRBJ2-3,TRBV28,CASSLWTSGRETDTQYF,TGTGCCAGCAGTCTTTGGACTAGCGGGAGGGAAACAGATACGCAGTATTTT
NA,NA,TRBJ1-1,TRBV4-1,CASSQNTEAFF,TGCGCCAGCAGCCAGAACACTGAAGCTTTCTTT
NA,NA,TRBJ2-6,TRBV4-3,CASSPQVSGANVLTF,TGCGCCAGCAGCCCACAGGTCTCTGGGGCCAACGTCCTGACTTTC
NA,NA,TRBJ2-7,TRBV2,CASSVSGDTSYEQYF,TGTGCCAGCAGTGTTTCTGGGGACACCTCCTACGAGCAGTACTTC
NA,NA,TRBJ1-3,TRBV7-2,CASSLAGGTGNTIYF,TGTGCCAGCAGCTTAGCCGGAGGGACGGGAAACACCATATATTTT
NA,NA,TRBJ2-7,TRBV27,CASSPESGLPAQEDEQYF,TGTGCCAGCAGTCCTGAGTCAGGGTTGCCGGCACAGGAGGACGAGCAGTACTTC
TRBD1,NA,TRBJ1-4,TRBV4-1,CASSQSRTGEPNEKLFF,TGCGCCAGCAGCCAATCCCGGACAGGGGAGCCTAATGAAAAACTGTTTTTT
TRBD1,NA,TRBJ2-7,TRBV5-4,CASSLDRGLEQYF,TGTGCCAGCAGTTTAGACAGGGGGCTCGAGCAGTACTTC
NA,NA,TRBJ1-3,TRBV7-2,CASSPSGSGNTIYF,TGTGCCAGCAGCCCCTCGGGGTCTGGAAACACCATATATTTT
NA,NA,TRBJ2-3,TRBV6-1,CASSEAGRIGLTDTQYF,TGTGCCAGCAGTGAAGCGGGGAGGATAGGTTTAACAGATACGCAGTATTTT
NA,NA,TRBJ2-7,TRBV4-3,CASSQFHGRGYEQYF,TGCGCCAGCAGCCAATTTCACGGGAGAGGCTACGAGCAGTACTTC
NA,NA,TRBJ2-2,TRBV30,CATSRRANTGELFF,TGTGCCACATCCCGTCGCGCGAACACCGGGGAGCTGTTTTTT
NA,NA,TRBJ1-5,TRBV29-1,CSVVAPNQPQHF,TGCAGCGTTGTGGCCCCGAATCAGCCCCAGCATTTT
NA,NA,TRBJ2-4,TRBV7-6,CASSRPEGGDIQYF,TGTGCCAGCTCGAGACCGGAGGGGGGGGACATTCAGTACTTC
TRBD2,NA,TRBJ2-7,TRBV4-1,CASSPTSDSYEQYF,TGCGCCAGCAGCCCAACTAGCGACTCCTACGAGCAGTACTTC
NA,NA,TRBJ2-3,TRBV5-1,CASSGGTTDTQYF,TGCGCCAGCAGCGGAGGGACCACAGATACGCAGTATTTT
NA,NA,TRBJ1-2,TRBV5-6,CASSLVGGYTF,TGTGCCAGCAGCTTGGTAGGGGGCTACACCTTC
NA,NA,TRBJ2-7,TRBV7-8,CASSSSGYYEQYF,TGTGCCAGCAGCTCGTCAGGGTACTACGAGCAGTACTTC
TRBD1,NA,TRBJ2-5,TRBV15,CATSRRDRWGETQYF,TGTGCCACCAGCCGCCGGGACAGATGGGGAGAGACCCAGTACTTC
NA,NA,TRBJ1-2,TRBV28,CASSSFRGNYGYTF,TGTGCCAGCAGTTCCTTTCGTGGGAACTATGGCTACACCTTC
NA,NA,TRBJ1-2,TRBV7-8,CASSPRALGEGYGYTF,TGTGCCAGCAGCCCCAGGGCACTCGGGGAGGGCTATGGCTACACCTTC
TRBD2,NA,TRBJ2-1,TRBV7-6,CASRQLAGGQGEQFF,TGTGCCAGCAGACAACTAGCGGGGGGGCAGGGTGAGCAGTTCTTC
TRBD1,NA,TRBJ1-2,TRBV5-8,CASSPTGQGGGGYTF,TGTGCCAGCAGCCCCACCGGACAGGGAGGTGGTGGCTACACCTTC
NA,NA,TRBJ2-1,TRBV2,CASSGLPDSYNEQFF,TGTGCCAGCAGTGGACTACCGGACTCCTACAATGAGCAGTTCTTC
NA,NA,TRBJ1-1,TRBV6-5,CASSYSKGTEAFF,TGTGCCAGCAGTTACTCAAAGGGAACTGAAGCTTTCTTT
NA,few,TRBJ2-2,TRBV25-1,CASRTGVGRAGELFF,TGTGCCAGCAGAACAGGGGTGGGGAGGGCCGGGGAGCTGTTTTTT
TRBD1,NA,TRBJ2-1,TRBV6-5,CASSLTGLQYNEQFF,TGTGCCAGCAGTTTGACAGGGCTTCAGTACAATGAGCAGTTCTTC
TRBD1,NA,TRBJ1-4,TRBV7-8,CASSLTGGNEKLFF,TGTGCCAGCAGTTTGACAGGGGGCAATGAAAAACTGTTTTTT
TRBD2,NA,TRBJ2-1,TRBV19,CASSIVAGGPGEQFF,TGTGCCAGTAGTATAGTAGCGGGAGGGCCCGGTGAGCAGTTCTTC
NA,once,TRBJ2-6,TRBV5-1,CASSSGTLSSGANVLTF,TGCGCCAGCAGCTCGGGGACGTTGAGCTCTGGGGCCAACGTCCTGACTTTC
NA,NA,TRBJ2-5,TRBV4-1,CASSSTGQETQYF,TGCGCCAGCAGCTCGACGGGGCAAGAGACCCAGTACTTC
TRBD1,once,TRBJ1-6,TRBV6-1,CASSEAPGGQFSYSPLHF,TGTGCCAGCAGTGAAGCTCCAGGGGGACAATTTTCTTATTCACCCCTCCACTTT
TRBD1,NA,TRBJ2-7,TRBV7-2,CASSLLEVGTGGSYEQYF,TGTGCCAGCAGCCTCCTGGAAGTCGGGACAGGGGGGTCCTACGAGCAGTACTTC
TRBD1,once,TRBJ1-2,TRBV14,CASSPGQGYGYTF,TGTGCCAGCAGCCCCGGACAGGGCTATGGCTACACCTTC
NA,few,TRBJ1-5,TRBV2,CASREGGGREGQPQHF,TGTGCCAGCAGGGAGGGGGGGGGCCGAGAGGGTCAGCCCCAGCATTTT
TRBD1,NA,TRBJ1-1,TRBV4-1,CASSQGQGFTEAFF,TGCGCCAGCAGCCAAGGACAGGGGTTCACTGAAGCTTTCTTT
NA,NA,TRBJ2-1,TRBV18,CASSPPSVNEQFF,TGTGCCAGCTCCCCCCCCAGTGTGAATGAGCAGTTCTTC
TRBD1,NA,TRBJ2-3,TRBV6-5,CASRRTGGRADTQYF,TGTGCCAGCAGGCGGACAGGGGGCAGGGCAGATACGCAGTATTTT
NA,once,TRBJ1-1,TRBV5-6,CASSLVAQMSGTEAFF,TGTGCCAGCAGCTTGGTCGCGCAAATGTCGGGCACTGAAGCTTTCTTT
NA,once,TRBJ1-4,TRBV18,CASSPPGRNEKLFF,TGTGCCAGCTCACCACCGGGACGGAATGAAAAACTGTTTTTT
NA,NA,TRBJ1-6,TRBV7-8,CASSLGGRVGFDSPLHF,TGTGCCAGCAGCCTGGGGGGCAGGGTTGGGTTTGATTCACCCCTCCACTTT
TRBD2,NA,TRBJ2-4,TRBV19,CASSIAGGPVHIQYF,TGTGCCAGTAGTATAGCGGGGGGGCCGGTACACATTCAGTACTTC
NA,NA,TRBJ2-7,TRBV19,CASSPWDIAYEQYF,TGTGCCAGTAGCCCCTGGGACATCGCCTACGAGCAGTACTTC
NA,NA,TRBJ2-7,TRBV14,CASSQDKETAYEQYF,TGTGCCAGCAGCCAAGATAAGGAGACGGCCTACGAGCAGTACTTC
NA,NA,TRBJ2-5,TRBV11-3,CASSLVAAETQYF,TGTGCCAGCAGCTTAGTAGCGGCGGAGACCCAGTACTTC
NA,NA,TRBJ2-2,TRBV7-2,CASSLAGANTGELFF,TGTGCCAGCAGCTTAGCCGGCGCGAACACCGGGGAGCTGTTTTTT
NA,NA,TRBJ1-1,TRBV18,CASSPRAQGEAFF,TGTGCCAGCTCACCTAGGGCGCAAGGGGAAGCTTTCTTT